Below, one T cell receptor (beta chain) is given with its context. Its target is not known. This sample was taken from a study of early T cells in non-severe SARS-CoV-2 infection. Findings and caveats of the study: VDJdb matching, biased toward anti-spike CD8 responses, missed private and CD4 specificities.

Each cDNA molecule carried a unique molecular identifier. From the 5' RACE reads, TCRdb called clonotypes with MiXCR, one entry per CDR3 protein. This sample yields approximately 70,000 distinct CDR3 sequences, of which roughly 10% are seen a single time; more than 5.5% belongs to the top ten. Trimming took 8 bases from V and 7 from J, leaving 17 bases between them. The CDR3 has 13 amino acids. Germline V gene data show CDR1 as SGHAT and CDR2 as FQNNGV. The V and J genes are TRBV11-2 and TRBJ1-1, with D perhaps matching TRBD1 (6 bases). Sequenced: whole blood. This TCR derives from an adult who was a healthcare worker with PCR-confirmed SARS-CoV-2 infection or an uninfected control (not recorded which). CDR3 sequence: CASRLLPGVEAFF. The CDR3 nucleotides are TGTGCCAGCCGACTTCTCCCAGGGGTTGAAGCTTTCTTT.